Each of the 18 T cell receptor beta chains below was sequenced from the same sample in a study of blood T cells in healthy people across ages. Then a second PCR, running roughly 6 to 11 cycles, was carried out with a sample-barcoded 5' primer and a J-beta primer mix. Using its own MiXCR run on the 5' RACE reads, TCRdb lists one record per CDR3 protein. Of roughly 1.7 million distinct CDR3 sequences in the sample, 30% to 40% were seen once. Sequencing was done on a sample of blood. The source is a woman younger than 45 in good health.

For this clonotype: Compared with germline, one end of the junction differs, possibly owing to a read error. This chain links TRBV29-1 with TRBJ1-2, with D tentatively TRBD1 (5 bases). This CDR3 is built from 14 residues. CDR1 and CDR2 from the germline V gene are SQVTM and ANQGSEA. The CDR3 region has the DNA TGCAACGTTGAGCAGTCGGGGGAGATCTATGGCTACACCTTC. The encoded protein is CNVEQSGEIYGYTF.

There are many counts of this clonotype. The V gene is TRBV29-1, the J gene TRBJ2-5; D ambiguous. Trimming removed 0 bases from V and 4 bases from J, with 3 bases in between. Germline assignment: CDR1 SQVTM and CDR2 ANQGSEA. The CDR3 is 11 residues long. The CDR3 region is CSVEDSETQYF. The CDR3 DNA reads TGCAGCGTTGAAGATTCAGAGACCCAGTACTTC.

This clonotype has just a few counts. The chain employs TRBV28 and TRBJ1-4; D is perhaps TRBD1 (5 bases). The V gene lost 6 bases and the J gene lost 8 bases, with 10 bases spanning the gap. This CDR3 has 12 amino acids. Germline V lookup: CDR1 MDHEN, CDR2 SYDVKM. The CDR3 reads CASSSRVEKLFF. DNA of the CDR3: TGTGCCAGCAGCTCCAGGGTCGAAAAACTGTTTTTT.

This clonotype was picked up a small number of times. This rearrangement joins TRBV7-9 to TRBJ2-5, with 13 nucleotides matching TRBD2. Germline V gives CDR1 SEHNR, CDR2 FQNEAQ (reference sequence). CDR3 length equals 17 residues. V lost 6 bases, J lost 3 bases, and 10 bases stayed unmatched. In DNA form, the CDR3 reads TGTGCCAGCAGTTCTGGGACTAGCGGGACCCTCGAAGAGACCCAGTACTTC. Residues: CASSSGTSGTLEETQYF.

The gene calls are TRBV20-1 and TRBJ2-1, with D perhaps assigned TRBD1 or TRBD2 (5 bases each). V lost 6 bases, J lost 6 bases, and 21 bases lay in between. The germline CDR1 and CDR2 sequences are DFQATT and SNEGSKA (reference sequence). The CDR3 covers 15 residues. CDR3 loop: CSAPPGTLPSNEQFF. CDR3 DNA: TGCAGTGCCCCGCCCGGGACCCTGCCCTCCAATGAGCAGTTCTTC.

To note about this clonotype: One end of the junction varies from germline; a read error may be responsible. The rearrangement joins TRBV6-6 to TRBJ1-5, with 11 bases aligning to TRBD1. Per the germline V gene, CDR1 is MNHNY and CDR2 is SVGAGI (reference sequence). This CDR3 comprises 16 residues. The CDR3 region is CACSSRTGGADQPQHF. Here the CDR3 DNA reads TGTGCCTGCAGTTCTCGGACAGGGGGCGCGGATCAGCCCCAGCATTTT.

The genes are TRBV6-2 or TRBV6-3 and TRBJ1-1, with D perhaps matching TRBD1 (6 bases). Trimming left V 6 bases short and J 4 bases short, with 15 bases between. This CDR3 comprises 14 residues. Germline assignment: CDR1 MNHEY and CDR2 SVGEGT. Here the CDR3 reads CASRVQGAITEAFF. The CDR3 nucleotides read TGTGCCAGCAGGGTACAGGGAGCGATCACTGAAGCTTTCTTT.

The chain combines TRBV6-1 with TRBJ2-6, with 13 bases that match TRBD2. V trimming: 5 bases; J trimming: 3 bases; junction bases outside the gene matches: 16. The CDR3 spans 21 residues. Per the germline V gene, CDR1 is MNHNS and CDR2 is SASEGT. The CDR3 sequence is CASSPDLILAGGPSGANVLTF. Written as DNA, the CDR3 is TGTGCCAGCAGTCCCGATCTGATACTAGCGGGGGGGCCAAGTGGGGCCAACGTCCTGACTTTC.

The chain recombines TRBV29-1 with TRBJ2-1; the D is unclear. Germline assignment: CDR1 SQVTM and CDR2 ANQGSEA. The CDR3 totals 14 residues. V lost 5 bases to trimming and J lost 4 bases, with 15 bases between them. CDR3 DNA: TGCAGCGTTCGCCCATCCACCCATTACAATGAGCAGTTCTTC. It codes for CSVRPSTHYNEQFF.

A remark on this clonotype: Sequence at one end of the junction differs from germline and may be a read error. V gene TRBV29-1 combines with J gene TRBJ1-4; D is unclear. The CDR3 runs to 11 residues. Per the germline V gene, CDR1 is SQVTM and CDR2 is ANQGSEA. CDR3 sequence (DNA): TGCAGCGTTGCAACTAATGAAGAACTGTTTTTT. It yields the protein CSVATNEELFF.

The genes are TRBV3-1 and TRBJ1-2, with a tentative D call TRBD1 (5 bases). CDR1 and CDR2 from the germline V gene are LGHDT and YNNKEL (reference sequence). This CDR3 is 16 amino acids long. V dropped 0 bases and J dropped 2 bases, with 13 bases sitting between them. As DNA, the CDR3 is TGTGCCAGCAGCCAAGAGGGAGCAGGGTCCAACTATGGCTACACCTTC. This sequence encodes CASSQEGAGSNYGYTF.

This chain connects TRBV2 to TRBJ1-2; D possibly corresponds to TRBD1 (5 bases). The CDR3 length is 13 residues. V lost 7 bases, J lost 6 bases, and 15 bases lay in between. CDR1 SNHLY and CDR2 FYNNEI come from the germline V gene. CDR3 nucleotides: TGTGCCAGCACTCTAAATCCGGGGGATGGCTACACCTTC. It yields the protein CASTLNPGDGYTF.

The CDR3 protein is CSALDRGNYEQYF. CDR3 coding DNA: TGCAGTGCTCTCGACAGGGGGAACTACGAGCAGTACTTC. The gene calls are TRBV20-1 and TRBJ2-7; 9 bases match TRBD1. This CDR3 region has 13 residues. Germline V gene sequence: CDR1 DFQATT, CDR2 SNEGSKA (reference sequence). V shed 5 bases and J 3 bases; nucleotides not matched to a gene: 5.

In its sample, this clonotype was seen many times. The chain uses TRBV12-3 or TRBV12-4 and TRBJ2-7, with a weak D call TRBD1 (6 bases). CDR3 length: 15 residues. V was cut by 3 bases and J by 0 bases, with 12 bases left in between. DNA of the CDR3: TGTGCCAGCAGTTTTCAGGGGCCCAACTCCTACGAGCAGTACTTC. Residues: CASSFQGPNSYEQYF.

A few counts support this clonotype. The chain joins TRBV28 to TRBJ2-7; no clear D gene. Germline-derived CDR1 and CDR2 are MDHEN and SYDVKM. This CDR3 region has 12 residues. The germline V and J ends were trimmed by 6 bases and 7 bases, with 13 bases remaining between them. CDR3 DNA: TGTGCCAGCAGAATGGAACCCCGAGAGCAGTACTTC. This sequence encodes CASRMEPREQYF.

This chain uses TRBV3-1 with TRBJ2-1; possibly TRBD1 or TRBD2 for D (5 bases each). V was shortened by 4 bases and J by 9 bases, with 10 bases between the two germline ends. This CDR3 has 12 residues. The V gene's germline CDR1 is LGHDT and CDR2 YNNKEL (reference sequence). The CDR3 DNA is TGTGCCAGCAGCCCGCAGGGACCTGAGCAGTTCTTC. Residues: CASSPQGPEQFF.

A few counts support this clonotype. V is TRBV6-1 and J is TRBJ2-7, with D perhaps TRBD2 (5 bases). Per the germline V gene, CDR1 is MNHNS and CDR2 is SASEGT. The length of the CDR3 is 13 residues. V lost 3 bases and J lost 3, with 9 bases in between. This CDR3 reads CASSDGMHYEQYF. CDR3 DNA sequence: TGTGCCAGCAGTGACGGGATGCACTACGAGCAGTACTTC.

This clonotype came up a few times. CDR3 amino acids: CASSYEVLAGYDEQFF. The CDR3 coding sequence is TGTGCCAGCAGTTACGAGGTACTAGCGGGATACGATGAGCAGTTCTTC. This chain connects TRBV6-6 to TRBJ2-1; TRBD2 agrees at 10 bases. J lost 8 bases, V lost 2 bases, and 9 bases had no gene match. CDR1 is MNHNY and CDR2 is SVGAGI in the germline V gene (reference sequence). This CDR3 has 16 residues.